This T cell receptor (beta chain) originates from a study of identical twins. One entry per CDR3 protein results from TCRdb running MiXCR on the 5' RACE reads. The data contain hundreds of thousands of distinct CDR3 sequences, 20% to 30% of them seen just once; the ten biggest clones take up about 2.9%. Healthy Caucasians supplied all donations. The CDR3 loop spans 12 amino acids. Trimming took off 3 bases at V and 4 bases at J, with 10 bases between the two ends. Germline CDR1 DFQATT, CDR2 SNEGSKA (reference sequence). This clonotype has just a few counts. No antigen is known for it. Findings of the study overall: Models underestimated how often monozygotic twins shared out-of-frame TCR alpha.

These same data were also listed under a study on T cells expressing NK-cell markers.

The gene calls are TRBV20-1 and TRBJ2-7, with D hard to call. The sample taken for sequencing was CD4+ T cells sorted from blood. The clonotype originates from a woman younger than 30 in good health. CDR3 DNA sequence: TGCAGTGCTAGCGGCCAGGTGTACGAGCAGTACTTC. This translates into CSASGQVYEQYF.